This TCR beta chain was captured by sequencing in a study of technical replicates of blood from a handful of donors. Only in-frame clones appear in the TCRdb table, and some are missing; sequencing was by immunoSEQ multiplex PCR. The table includes some 57,000 clones, 97% detected once. CDR3 length: 20 residues. Germline V gene data show CDR1 as MDHEN and CDR2 as SYDVKM. The V and J ends lost 1 base and 3 bases, in that order; junction bases with no gene match: 17. The rearrangement joins TRBV28 to TRBJ1-5; 8 positions agree with TRBD1. The material sequenced was T cells isolated from PBMCs. The clonotype comes from a human donor in good health. The CDR3 nucleotides read TGTGCCAGCAGTTTATCCTCCTGGGACAGGTCAGCGAAGCCCAATCAGCCCCAGCATTTT. This encodes CASSLSSWDRSAKPNQPQHF.